Each of the 12 T cell receptor beta chains below was sequenced from the same sample in a study of siplizumab effects on memory and regulatory T cells. Some clones are missing from TCRdb's copy, which holds only in-frame ones; the method was immunoSEQ multiplex PCR. The sample has 26,000 or so clones; around 83% are singletons. The sample was memory CD4+ T cells sorted from blood. Source of these receptors: a human donor in good health.

The chain is built from TRBV5-1 and TRBJ2-1, with 9 bases fitting TRBD2. The J segment lost 0 bases and the V segment lost 2 bases, leaving 3 bases of the junction unmatched. Germline V gene lookup returns CDR1 SGHRS and CDR2 YFSETQ. The CDR3 has 16 amino acids. CDR3 loop: CASSFSSGNSYNEQFF. For the CDR3, the DNA is TGCGCCAGCAGCTTTTCTAGCGGGAACTCCTACAATGAGCAGTTCTTC.

The rearrangement links TRBV5-4 to TRBJ2-5, with 9 bases matching TRBD1. The CDR3 contains 13 residues. Trimming cost V 4 bases and J 5 bases; bases outside gene matches: 3. Germline CDR1 is SGHNT and CDR2 is YYREEE (reference sequence). Here the CDR3 DNA reads TGTGCCAGCAGCCGACAGGGGGGGGAGACCCAGTACTTC. Its translation is CASSRQGGETQYF.

The chain links TRBV7-3 to TRBJ2-6, with 7 nucleotides matching TRBD1. Germline loops: CDR1 SGHTA, CDR2 FQGTGA. The length of the CDR3 is 18 residues. Trimming cost V 6 bases and J 0 bases; bases outside gene matches: 11. DNA of the CDR3: TGTGCCAGCAGTAGGACCGGGACAGCTTTCTCTGGGGCCAACGTCCTGACTTTC. Amino acid sequence: CASSRTGTAFSGANVLTF. Based on the CDR3 plus reference TRBV7-3 and TRBJ2-6, the full variable domain is GAGVSQTPSNKVTEKGKYVELRCDPISGHTALYWYRQSLGQGPEFLIYFQGTGAADDSGLPNDRFFAVRPEGSVSTLKIQRTERGDSAVYLCASSRTGTAFSGANVLTFGAGSRLTVL.

The rearrangement joins TRBV14 to TRBJ2-5; 7 nucleotides match TRBD2. This CDR3 has 17 residues. V shed 0 bases, J shed 1 base, and the junction held 8 bases outside the gene matches. CDR1 is SGHDN and CDR2 is FVKESK in the germline V gene. DNA of the CDR3: TGTGCCAGCAGCCAAGATACCAGCGGGAAACTCCAAGAGACCCAGTACTTC. It specifies CASSQDTSGKLQETQYF.

The chain couples TRBV7-3 to TRBJ2-1; TRBD2 agrees at 8 bases. Germline CDR1 is SGHTA and CDR2 is FQGTGA. Trimming at V came to 5 bases and at J to 8 bases, leaving 11 bases not matched to a gene. The CDR3 is 15 residues long. The CDR3 region has the DNA TGTGCCAGCAGCCGGGTAAGCGGGAGTTCTGATGAGCAGTTCTTC. Protein: CASSRVSGSSDEQFF.

This chain links TRBV5-6 with TRBJ2-3; no reliable D call. The V end lost 1 base, the J end lost 0 bases, and 12 bases lay between the germline ends. The CDR3 is 16 residues long. Germline lookup yields CDR1 SGHDT and CDR2 YYEEEE. CDR3 in DNA: TGTGCCAGCAGCTTGAAAACGTTAGCTAGCACAGATACGCAGTATTTT. Amino acid sequence: CASSLKTLASTDTQYF. Full variable domain (remainder filled in from reference TRBV5-6 and TRBJ2-3): DAGVTQSPTHLIKTRGQQVTLRCSPKSGHDTVSWYQQALGQGPQFIFQYYEEEERQRGNFPDRFSGHQFPNYSSELNVNALLLGDSALYLCASSLKTLASTDTQYFGPGTRLTVL.

The gene calls are TRBV6-5 and TRBJ1-2, with D possibly being TRBD1 (6 bases). V shed 2 bases and J shed 0 bases, with 10 bases lying between them. The CDR3 runs 15 residues. Germline loops: CDR1 MNHEY, CDR2 SVGAGI. The CDR3 sequence: CASSYRDTSNYGYTF. CDR3 DNA: TGTGCCAGCAGTTACCGGGACACTTCTAACTATGGCTACACCTTC.

The rearrangement links TRBV5-1 to TRBJ2-5; 8 positions match TRBD1. V shed 4 bases and J 5 bases; nucleotides not matched to a gene: 7. This CDR3 comprises 14 residues. CDR1 SGHRS and CDR2 YFSETQ come from the germline V gene. Here the CDR3 reads CASSLQGARETQYF. CDR3 nucleotide sequence: TGCGCCAGCAGCCTGCAGGGGGCGCGGGAGACCCAGTACTTC.

The rearrangement links TRBV5-8 to TRBJ2-7; possible D gene TRBD2, 5 bases. The CDR3 length is 14 residues. Per germline, CDR1 SGHTS and CDR2 YDEGEE. V lost 0 bases, J lost 6 bases, and 13 bases lay in between. CDR3 protein: CASSLGRRGTEQYF. CDR3 sequence (DNA): TGTGCCAGCAGCTTGGGGCGTCGGGGAACCGAGCAGTACTTC.

This clone has only a few counts. The chain is built from TRBV5-2 and TRBJ1-2. TRBV5-2 is a pseudogene segment. CDR3 length equals 14 residues. CDR3 DNA: TGTGCCAGCAGCTCCGCGGGAGCTAACTATGGCTACACCTTC. Its protein is CASSSAGANYGYTF.

V and J are TRBV19 and TRBJ2-5, with 7 bases that match TRBD2. The CDR3 totals 12 residues. The ends lost 6 bases at V and 4 bases at J; junction bases unmatched: 2. The V gene's germline CDR1 is LNHDA and CDR2 SQIVND (reference sequence). The CDR3 nucleotides are TGTGCCAGTAGGGGGGGGAGAGAGACCCAGTACTTC. The encoded protein is CASRGGRETQYF.

V and J are TRBV28 and TRBJ2-1; 8 nucleotides line up with TRBD2. Germline-derived CDR1 and CDR2 are MDHEN and SYDVKM. This CDR3 is built from 17 residues. The CDR3 protein is CQTNSRAGGHSYNEQFF. CDR3 in DNA: TGTCAGACTAATAGCAGGGCGGGAGGCCACTCCTACAATGAGCAGTTCTTC.